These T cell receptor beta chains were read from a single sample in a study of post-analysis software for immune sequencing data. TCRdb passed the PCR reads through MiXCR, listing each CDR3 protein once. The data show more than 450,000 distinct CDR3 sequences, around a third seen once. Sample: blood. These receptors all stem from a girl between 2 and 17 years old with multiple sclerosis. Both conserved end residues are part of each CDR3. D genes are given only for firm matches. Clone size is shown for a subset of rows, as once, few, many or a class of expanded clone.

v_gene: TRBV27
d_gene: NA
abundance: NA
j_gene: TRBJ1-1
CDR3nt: TGTGCCAGCAGTGTGGGACGCGGTGGGACTGAAGCTTTCTTT
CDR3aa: CASSVGRGGTEAFF

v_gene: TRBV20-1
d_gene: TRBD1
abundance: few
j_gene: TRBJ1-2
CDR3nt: TGCAGTGCTTGGGGTGGGGGGACAGGCCGCTTTATCTATGGCTACACCTTC
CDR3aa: CSAWGGGTGRFIYGYTF

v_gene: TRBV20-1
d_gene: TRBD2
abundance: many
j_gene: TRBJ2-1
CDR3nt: TGCAGTGCCCCGACTAGCGGGGGCTCCTTCAGCTCCTACAATGAGCAGTTCTTC
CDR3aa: CSAPTSGGSFSSYNEQFF

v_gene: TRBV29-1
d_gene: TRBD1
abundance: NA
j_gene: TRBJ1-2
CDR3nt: TGCAGCGTTGAGGAGGGGGCCGACTATGGCTACACCTTC
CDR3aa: CSVEEGADYGYTF

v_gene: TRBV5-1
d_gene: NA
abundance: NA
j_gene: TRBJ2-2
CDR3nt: TGCGCCAGCAGCTTAAGTCGGGGCGGGGAGCTGTTTTTT
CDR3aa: CASSLSRGGELFF

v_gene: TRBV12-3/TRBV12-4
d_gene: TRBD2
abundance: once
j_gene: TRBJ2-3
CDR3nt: TGTGCCAGCAGCAAATTTCAGACTAGCGGGGGGCCCACAGATACGCAGTATTTT
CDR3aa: CASSKFQTSGGPTDTQYF

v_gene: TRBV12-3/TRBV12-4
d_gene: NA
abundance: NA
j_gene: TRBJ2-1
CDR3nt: TGTGCCAGCAGTTTCTGGGATAACGAGCAGTTCTTC
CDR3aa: CASSFWDNEQFF

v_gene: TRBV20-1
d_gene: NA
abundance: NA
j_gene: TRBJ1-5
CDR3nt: TGCAGTGCTAGAGATCGAGCGTACGGGCGCAATCAGCCCCAGCATTTT
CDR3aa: CSARDRAYGRNQPQHF

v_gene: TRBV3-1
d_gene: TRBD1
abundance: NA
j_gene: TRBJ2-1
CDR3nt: TGTGCCAGCTCTCACGGGACAGGGGTGGGTGAGCAGTTCTTC
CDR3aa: CASSHGTGVGEQFF

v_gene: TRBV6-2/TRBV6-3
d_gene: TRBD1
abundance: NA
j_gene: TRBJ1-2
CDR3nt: TGTGCCAGCAGTCTCCAGGGGACAGGGTCGGCTGGCTACACCTTC
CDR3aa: CASSLQGTGSAGYTF

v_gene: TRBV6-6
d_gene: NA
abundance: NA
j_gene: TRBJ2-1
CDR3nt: TGTGCCAGCAGTTCCCGAGGGGGGGCCGTAGGCAATGAGCAGTTCTTC
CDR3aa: CASSSRGGAVGNEQFF

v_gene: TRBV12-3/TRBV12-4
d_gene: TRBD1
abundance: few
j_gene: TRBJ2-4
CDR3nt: TGTGCCAGCACCCCGACAGGGCGCAAAAACATTCAGTACTTC
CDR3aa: CASTPTGRKNIQYF

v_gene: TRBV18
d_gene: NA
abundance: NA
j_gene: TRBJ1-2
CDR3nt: TGTGCCAGCTCCGAAGGGATAGTTGGCTACACCTTC
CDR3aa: CASSEGIVGYTF

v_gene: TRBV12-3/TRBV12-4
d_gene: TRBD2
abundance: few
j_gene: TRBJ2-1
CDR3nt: TGTGCCAGCACCCTTAGCGGGGGGGCATCTGAGCAGTTCTTC
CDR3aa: CASTLSGGASEQFF

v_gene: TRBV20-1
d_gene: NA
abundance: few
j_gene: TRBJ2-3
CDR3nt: TGCAGTGCCCCCCTCGGGGATACGCAGTATTTT
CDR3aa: CSAPLGDTQYF